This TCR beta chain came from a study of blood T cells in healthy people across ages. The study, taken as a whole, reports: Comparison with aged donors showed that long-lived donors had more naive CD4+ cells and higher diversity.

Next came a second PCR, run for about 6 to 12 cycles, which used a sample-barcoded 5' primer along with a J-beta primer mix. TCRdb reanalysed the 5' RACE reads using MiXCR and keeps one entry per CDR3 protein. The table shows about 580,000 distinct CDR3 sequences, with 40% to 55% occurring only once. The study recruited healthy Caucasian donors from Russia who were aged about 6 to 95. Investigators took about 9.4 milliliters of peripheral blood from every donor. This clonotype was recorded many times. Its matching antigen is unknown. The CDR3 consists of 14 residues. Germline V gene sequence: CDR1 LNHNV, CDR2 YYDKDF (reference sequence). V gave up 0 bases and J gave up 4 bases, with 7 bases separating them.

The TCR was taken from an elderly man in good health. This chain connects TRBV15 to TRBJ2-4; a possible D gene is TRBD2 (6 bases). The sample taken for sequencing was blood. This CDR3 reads CATSRDGGKNIQYF. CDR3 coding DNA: TGTGCCACCAGCAGAGATGGGGGGAAAAACATTCAGTACTTC. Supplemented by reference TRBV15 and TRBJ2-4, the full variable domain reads DAMVIQNPRYQVTQFGKPVTLSCSQTLNHNVMYWYQQKSSQAPKLLFHYYDKDFNNEADTPDNFQSRRPNTSFCFLDIRSPGLGDTAMYLCATSRDGGKNIQYFGAGTRLSVL.